Sequencing of this TCR beta chain was carried out in a study of blood T cell repertoires in COVID-19. On the study more broadly: Whether acute or convalescent, the COVID-19 samples came from the United States, Italy and Spain. From T cells, B-cell-depleted T cells, or PBMCs came the material, which was cDNA or gDNA.

Participant age was roughly 18 to 90 years, and participants resided in fewer than 25 US areas. Clinical histories supplied by participants themselves formed the basis of cohort assignment. The data were produced by immunoSEQ multiplex PCR, yet TCRdb's version contains in-frame clones alone and is incomplete. The data contain under 500,000 clones, about 85% of them singletons. The source is a woman aged 18-29 years with acute COVID-19. The specimen sequenced was PBMCs or T cells enriched from blood (not recorded which).

The DNA for the CDR3 is TGTGCCAGCAGCGTAGCGGGCGGGACCTCCTACGAGCAGTACTTC. Its protein is CASSVAGGTSYEQYF. This chain links TRBV9 with TRBJ2-7; possible D gene TRBD2, 6 bases. Germline lookup yields CDR1 SGDLS and CDR2 YYNGEE. Deletions cut 0 bases from V and 0 bases from J, with 10 bases between. The CDR3 is made up of 15 amino acids.